This T cell receptor beta chain is drawn from a study of cytomegalovirus exposure and HLA in healthy donors. Looking at the study overall: Of all 360 or so donors who were genotyped, roughly 85% belonged to the Caucasian-associated ancestry cluster.

On this clone: Its antigen is still unknown.

Study-level findings and limits: Later genetic work tied a missense DCLRE1C variant to beta-chain V and J trimming. Earlier analysis found most TCR beta V segments productive about 87% or about 30% of the time.

PCR primers comprised 60 Vbeta and 13 Jbeta primers. Assay: immunoSEQ multiplex PCR; the TCRdb copy retains only in-frame clones and omits some. The table records 140,000 to 150,000 clones, more than 75% of them present only once. Sample: PBMCs. The sequence was obtained from a woman between 18 and 30 years old in good health and CMV-seropositive.

As DNA, the CDR3 is TGTGCCAGTAGACGAGCGGGGGGGTCTCCAGATACGCAGTATTTT. Amino acids: CASRRAGGSPDTQYF. The chain combines TRBV19 with TRBJ2-3, with 10 positions matching TRBD2. Germline V gene data show CDR1 as LNHDA and CDR2 as SQIVND (reference sequence). This CDR3 has 15 amino acids. The junction had 7 bases not matched to a gene; V was cut back by 6 bases and J by 4 bases.